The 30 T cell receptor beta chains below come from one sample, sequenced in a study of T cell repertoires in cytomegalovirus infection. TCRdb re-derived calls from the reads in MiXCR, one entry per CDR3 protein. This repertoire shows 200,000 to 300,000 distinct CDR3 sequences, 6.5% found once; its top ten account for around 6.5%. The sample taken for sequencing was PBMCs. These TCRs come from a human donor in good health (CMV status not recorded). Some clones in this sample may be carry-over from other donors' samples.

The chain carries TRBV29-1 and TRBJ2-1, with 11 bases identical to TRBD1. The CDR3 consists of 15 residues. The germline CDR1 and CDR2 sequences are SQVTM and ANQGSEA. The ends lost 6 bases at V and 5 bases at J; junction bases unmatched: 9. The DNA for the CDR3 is TGCAGCGTCCAAAGGGGGACAGGGGGGGACAATGAGCAGTTCTTC. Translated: CSVQRGTGGDNEQFF.

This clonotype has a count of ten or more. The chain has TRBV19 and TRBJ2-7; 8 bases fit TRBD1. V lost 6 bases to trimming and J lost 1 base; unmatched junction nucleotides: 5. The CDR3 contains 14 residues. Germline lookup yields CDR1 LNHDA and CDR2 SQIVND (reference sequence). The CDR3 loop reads CASRDDRGSYEQYF. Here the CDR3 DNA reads TGTGCCAGTAGGGACGACAGGGGATCCTACGAGCAGTACTTC. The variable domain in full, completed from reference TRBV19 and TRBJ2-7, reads DGGITQSPKYLFRKEGQNVTLSCEQNLNHDAMYWYRQDPGQGLRLIYYSQIVNDFQKGDIAEGYSVSREKKESFPLTVTSAQKNPTAFYLCASRDDRGSYEQYFGPGTRLTVT.

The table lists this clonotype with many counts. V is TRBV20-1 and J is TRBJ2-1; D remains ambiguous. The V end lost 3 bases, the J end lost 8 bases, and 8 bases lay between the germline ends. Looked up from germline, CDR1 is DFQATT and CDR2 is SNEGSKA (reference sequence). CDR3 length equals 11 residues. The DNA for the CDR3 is TGCAGTGCTAGTAACGTCGATGAGCAGTTCTTC. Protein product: CSASNVDEQFF.

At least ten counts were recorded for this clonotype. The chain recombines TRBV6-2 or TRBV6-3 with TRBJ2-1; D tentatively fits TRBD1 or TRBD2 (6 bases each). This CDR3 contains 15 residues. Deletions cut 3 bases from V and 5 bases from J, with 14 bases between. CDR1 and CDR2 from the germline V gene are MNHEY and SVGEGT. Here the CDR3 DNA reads TGTGCCAGCAGTTATGGGGGGCCTGGAAACAATGAGCAGTTCTTC. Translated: CASSYGGPGNNEQFF.

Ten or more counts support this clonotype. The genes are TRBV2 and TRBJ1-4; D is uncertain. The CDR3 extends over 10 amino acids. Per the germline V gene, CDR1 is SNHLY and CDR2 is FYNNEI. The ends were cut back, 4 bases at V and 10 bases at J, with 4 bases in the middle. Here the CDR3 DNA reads TGTGCCAGCAGTGTGAGAAAACTGTTTTTT. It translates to CASSVRKLFF. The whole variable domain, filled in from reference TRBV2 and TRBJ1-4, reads EPEVTQTPSHQVTQMGQEVILRCVPISNHLYFYWYRQILGQKVEFLVSFYNNEISEKSEIFDDQFSVERPDGSNFTLKIRSTKLEDSAMYFCASSVRKLFFGSGTQLSVL.

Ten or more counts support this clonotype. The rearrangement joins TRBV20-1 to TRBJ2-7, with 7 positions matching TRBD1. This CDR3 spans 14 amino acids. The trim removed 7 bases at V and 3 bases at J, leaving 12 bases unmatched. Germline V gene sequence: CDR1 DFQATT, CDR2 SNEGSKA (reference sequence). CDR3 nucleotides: TGCAGTGGGGATAGACAGGGATCGGTCTACGAGCAGTACTTC. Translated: CSGDRQGSVYEQYF.

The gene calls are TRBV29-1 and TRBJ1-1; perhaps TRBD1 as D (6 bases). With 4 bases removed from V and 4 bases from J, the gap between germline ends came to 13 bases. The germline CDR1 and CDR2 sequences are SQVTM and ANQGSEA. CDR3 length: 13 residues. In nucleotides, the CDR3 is TGCAGCGTTGCAAAGGGGGTGGCCACTGAAGCTTTCTTT. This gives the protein CSVAKGVATEAFF.

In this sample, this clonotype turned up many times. This CDR3 reads CASSLRTSGNTGELFF. Here the CDR3 DNA reads TGTGCCAGCAGCTTAAGGACTAGCGGTAACACCGGGGAGCTGTTTTTT. The V and J genes are TRBV7-2 and TRBJ2-2, with 10 bases lining up with TRBD2. This CDR3 comprises 16 residues. V was pared by 2 bases and J by 2 bases, with 2 bases of the junction left unmatched. Germline CDR1 is SGHTA and CDR2 is FQGNSA.

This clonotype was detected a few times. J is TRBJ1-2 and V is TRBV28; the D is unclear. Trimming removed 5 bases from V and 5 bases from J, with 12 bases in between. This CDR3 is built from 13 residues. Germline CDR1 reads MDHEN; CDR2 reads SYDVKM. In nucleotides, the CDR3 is TGTGCCAGCAGTCCGCAGGTTGGGTATGGCTACACCTTC. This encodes CASSPQVGYGYTF.

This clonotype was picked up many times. The CDR3 spells CSEAGTGSTEAFF. The CDR3 DNA reads as TGCAGTGAGGCCGGGACAGGGAGCACTGAAGCTTTCTTT. The rearrangement uses TRBV20-1 and TRBJ1-1, with 9 bases matching TRBD1. J gave up 4 bases and V 7 bases, and 7 bases lay outside the gene matches. This CDR3 is built from 13 residues. Germline V gene sequence: CDR1 DFQATT, CDR2 SNEGSKA (reference sequence).

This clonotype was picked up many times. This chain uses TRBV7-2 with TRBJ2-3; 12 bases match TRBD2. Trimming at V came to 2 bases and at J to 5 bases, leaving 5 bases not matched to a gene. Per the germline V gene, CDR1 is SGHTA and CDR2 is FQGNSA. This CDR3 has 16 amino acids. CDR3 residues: CASSLSSGGGLDTQYF. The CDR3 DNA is TGTGCCAGCAGCTTATCTAGCGGGGGGGGACTAGATACGCAGTATTTT.

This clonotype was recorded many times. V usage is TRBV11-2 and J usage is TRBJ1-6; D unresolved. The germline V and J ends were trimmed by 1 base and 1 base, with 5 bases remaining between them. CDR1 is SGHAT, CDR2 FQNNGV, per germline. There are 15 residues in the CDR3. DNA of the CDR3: TGTGCCAGCAGCTTAGGGGGATCCTATAATTCACCCCTCCACTTT. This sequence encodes CASSLGGSYNSPLHF.

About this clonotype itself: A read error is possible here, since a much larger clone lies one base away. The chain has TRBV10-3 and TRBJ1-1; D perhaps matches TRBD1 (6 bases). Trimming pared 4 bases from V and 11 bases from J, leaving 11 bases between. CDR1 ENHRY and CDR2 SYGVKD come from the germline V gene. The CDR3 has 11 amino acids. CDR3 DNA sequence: TGTGCCATCAGTGGCACAGGGAGGGCTTTCTTT. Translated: CAISGTGRAFF.

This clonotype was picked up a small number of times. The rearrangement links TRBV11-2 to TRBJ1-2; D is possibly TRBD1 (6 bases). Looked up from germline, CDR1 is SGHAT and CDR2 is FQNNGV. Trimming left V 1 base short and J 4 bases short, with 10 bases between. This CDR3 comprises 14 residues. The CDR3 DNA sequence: TGTGCCAGCAGCTTAGGACAGGAGGCCTATGGCTACACCTTC. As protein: CASSLGQEAYGYTF.

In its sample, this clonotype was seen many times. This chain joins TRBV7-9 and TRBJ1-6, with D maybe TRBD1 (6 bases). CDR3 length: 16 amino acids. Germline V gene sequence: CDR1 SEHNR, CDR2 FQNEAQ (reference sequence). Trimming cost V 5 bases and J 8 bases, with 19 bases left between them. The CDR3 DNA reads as TGTGCCAGCAGCCTTTCCGCGGGGGGCGGTTATTCACCCCTCCACTTT. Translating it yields CASSLSAGGGYSPLHF.

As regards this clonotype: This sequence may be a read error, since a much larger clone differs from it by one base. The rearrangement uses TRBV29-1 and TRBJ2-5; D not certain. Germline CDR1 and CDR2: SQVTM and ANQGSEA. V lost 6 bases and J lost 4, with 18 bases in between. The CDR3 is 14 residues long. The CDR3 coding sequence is TGCAGCGTAGCCACCCAGGTCGGGCGAGAGACCCAGTACTTC. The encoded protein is CSVATQVGRETQYF.

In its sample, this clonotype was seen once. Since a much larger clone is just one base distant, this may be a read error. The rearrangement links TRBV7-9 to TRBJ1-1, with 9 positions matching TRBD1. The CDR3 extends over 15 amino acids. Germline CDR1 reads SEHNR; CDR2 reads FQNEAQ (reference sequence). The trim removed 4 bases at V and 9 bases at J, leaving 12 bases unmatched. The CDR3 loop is CASSSVDRGFSQAFF. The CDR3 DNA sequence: TGTGCCAGCAGCTCAGTCGACAGGGGGTTCTCTCAAGCTTTCTTT.

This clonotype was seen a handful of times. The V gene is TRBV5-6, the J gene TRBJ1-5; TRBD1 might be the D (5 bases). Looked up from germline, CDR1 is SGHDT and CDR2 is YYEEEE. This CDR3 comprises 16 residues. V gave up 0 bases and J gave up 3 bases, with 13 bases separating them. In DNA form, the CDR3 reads TGTGCCAGCAGCTTGGCCGGGGGGGGACTCAATCAGCCCCAGCATTTT. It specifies CASSLAGGGLNQPQHF.

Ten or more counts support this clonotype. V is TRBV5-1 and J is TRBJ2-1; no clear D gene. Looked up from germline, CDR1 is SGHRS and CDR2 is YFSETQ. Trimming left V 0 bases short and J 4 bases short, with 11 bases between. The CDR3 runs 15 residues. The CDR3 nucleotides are TGCGCCAGCAGCTTGGGGGATTTAGGGTACAATGAGCAGTTCTTC. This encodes CASSLGDLGYNEQFF.

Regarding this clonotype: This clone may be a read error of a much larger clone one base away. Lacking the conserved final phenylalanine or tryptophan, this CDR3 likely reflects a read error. Here the CDR3 DNA reads TGTGCCAGCAGTTTTTCAGGGAACACTGAAGCTTTCTAT. It codes for CASSFSGNTEAFY. The chain couples TRBV12-3 or TRBV12-4 to TRBJ1-1, with D uncertain. The V end was cut by 3 bases, the J end by 1 base, with 6 bases between. This CDR3 comprises 13 residues.

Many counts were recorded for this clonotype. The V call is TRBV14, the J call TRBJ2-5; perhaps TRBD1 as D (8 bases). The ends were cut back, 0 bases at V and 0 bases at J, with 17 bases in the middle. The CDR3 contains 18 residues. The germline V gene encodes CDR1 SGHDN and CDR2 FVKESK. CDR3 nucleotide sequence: TGTGCCAGCAGCCAAGATAAGAGGACAGGGAGGGACCAAGAGACCCAGTACTTC. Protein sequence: CASSQDKRTGRDQETQYF.

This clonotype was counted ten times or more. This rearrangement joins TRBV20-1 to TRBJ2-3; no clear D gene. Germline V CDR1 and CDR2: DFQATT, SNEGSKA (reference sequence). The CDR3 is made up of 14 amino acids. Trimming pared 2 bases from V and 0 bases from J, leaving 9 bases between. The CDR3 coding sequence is TGCAGTGCTAGAACTCAGACGAGCACAGATACGCAGTATTTT. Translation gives CSARTQTSTDTQYF.

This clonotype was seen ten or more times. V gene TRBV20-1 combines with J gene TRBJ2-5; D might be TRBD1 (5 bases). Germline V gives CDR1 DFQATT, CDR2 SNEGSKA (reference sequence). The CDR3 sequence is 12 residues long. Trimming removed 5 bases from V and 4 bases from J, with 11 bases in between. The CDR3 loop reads CSAFSRVETQYF. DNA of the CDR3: TGCAGTGCTTTCTCCAGGGTAGAGACCCAGTACTTC.

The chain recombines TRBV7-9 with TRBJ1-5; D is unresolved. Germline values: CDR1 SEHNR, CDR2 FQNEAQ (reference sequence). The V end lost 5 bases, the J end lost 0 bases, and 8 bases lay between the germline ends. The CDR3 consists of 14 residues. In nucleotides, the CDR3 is TGTGCCAGCAGCCCGGGGTTTAGCAATCAGCCCCAGCATTTT. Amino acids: CASSPGFSNQPQHF.

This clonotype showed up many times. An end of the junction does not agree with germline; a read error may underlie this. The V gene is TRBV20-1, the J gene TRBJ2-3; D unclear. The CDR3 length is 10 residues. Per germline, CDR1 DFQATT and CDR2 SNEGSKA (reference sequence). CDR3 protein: CSASIDTQYF. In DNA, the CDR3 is TGCAGTGCTAGCATAGATACGCAGTATTTT.

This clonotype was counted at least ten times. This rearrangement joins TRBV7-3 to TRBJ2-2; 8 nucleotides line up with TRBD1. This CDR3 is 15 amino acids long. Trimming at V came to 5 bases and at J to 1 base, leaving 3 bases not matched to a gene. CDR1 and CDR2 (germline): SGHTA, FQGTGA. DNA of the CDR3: TGTGCCAGCAGCCAAGGGACAGGGAACACCGGGGAGCTGTTTTTT. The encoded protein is CASSQGTGNTGELFF.

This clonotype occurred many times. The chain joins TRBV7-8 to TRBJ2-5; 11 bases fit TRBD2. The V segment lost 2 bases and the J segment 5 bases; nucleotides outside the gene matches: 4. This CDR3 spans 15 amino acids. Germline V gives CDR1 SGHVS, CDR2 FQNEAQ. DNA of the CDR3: TGTGCCAGCAGCTTACTAGCGGGGGGTAGGGAGACCCAGTACTTC. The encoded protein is CASSLLAGGRETQYF.

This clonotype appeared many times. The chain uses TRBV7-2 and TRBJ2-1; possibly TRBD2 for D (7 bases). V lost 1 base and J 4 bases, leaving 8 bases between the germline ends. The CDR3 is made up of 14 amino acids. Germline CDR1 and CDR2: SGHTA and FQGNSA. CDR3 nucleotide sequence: TGTGCCAGCAGCTTAGAGGGGGGGTACAATGAGCAGTTCTTC. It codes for CASSLEGGYNEQFF. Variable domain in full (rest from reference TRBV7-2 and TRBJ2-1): GAGVSQSPSNKVTEKGKDVELRCDPISGHTALYWYRQSLGQGLEFLIYFQGNSAPDKSGLPSDRFSAERTGGSVSTLTIQRTQQEDSAVYLCASSLEGGYNEQFFGPGTRLTVL.

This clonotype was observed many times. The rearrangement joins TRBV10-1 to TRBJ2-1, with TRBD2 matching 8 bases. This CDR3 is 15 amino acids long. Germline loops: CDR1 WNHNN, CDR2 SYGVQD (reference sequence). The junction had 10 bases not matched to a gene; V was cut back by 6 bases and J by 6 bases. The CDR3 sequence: CASSARGGGLNEQFF. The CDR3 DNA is TGCGCCAGCAGCGCTCGGGGGGGGGGCCTCAATGAGCAGTTCTTC.

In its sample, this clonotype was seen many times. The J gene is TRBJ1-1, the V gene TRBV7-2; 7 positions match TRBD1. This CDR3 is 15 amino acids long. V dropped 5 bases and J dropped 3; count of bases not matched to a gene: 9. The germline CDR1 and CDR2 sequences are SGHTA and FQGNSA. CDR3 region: CASSQTQGGYTEAFF. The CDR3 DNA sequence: TGTGCCAGCAGCCAGACTCAAGGGGGCTACACTGAAGCTTTCTTT.